This T cell receptor beta chain was identified in a study of blood T cells in healthy people across ages. The second PCR ran 7 to 11 cycles with a sample-barcoded 5' primer and J-beta primers. Paired-end reads containing CDR3 totaled no fewer than 3 million for each sample. From the 5' RACE reads, TCRdb called clonotypes with MiXCR, one entry per CDR3 protein. The top ten clones hold approximately 7% of a sample with 1,500,000 or so distinct CDR3 sequences, almost 60% of them seen once. As concerns this clonotype: What it recognizes is unknown.

Study-level points and caveats: Higher diversity and more naive CD4+ cells were features of long-lived donors, compared to aged donors. A conclusive naive versus antigen-experienced comparison was prevented by the unsorted PBMCs. Across the age range, TCR beta diversity per million T cells fell in a roughly linear way.

The CDR3 contains 14 residues. V was shortened by 6 bases and J by 7 bases, with 13 bases between the two germline ends. The germline V gene encodes CDR1 MNHEY and CDR2 SVGEGT. The clonotype was recovered from a young man in good health. The chain employs TRBV6-2 or TRBV6-3 and TRBJ1-6; D unresolved. Source material: blood. CDR3 in amino acids: CASSPNRGNSPLHF. In nucleotides, the CDR3 is TGTGCCAGCAGCCCTAATAGAGGGAATTCACCCCTCCACTTT.